This TCR beta chain was documented in a study of blood T cells in healthy people across ages. General study results and limits: Estimates of diversity drawn from one million T cells were considered underestimates. Researchers report that TCR beta diversity correlated strongly with naive T cell percentage.

The CDR3 has 15 amino acids. Germline V CDR1 and CDR2: KGHSH, LQKENI. V gave up 3 bases and J gave up 1 base, with 11 bases separating them. Remarks on this clonotype: Antigen specificity is unknown.

Combining a sample-barcoded 5' primer with a J-beta primer mix, a second PCR ran for roughly 6 to 12 cycles. With 12 random nucleotides, a template-switch adaptor tagged each individual cDNA molecule. From the 5' RACE reads, TCRdb called clonotypes with MiXCR, one entry per CDR3 protein. Of about 2 million distinct CDR3 sequences in the sample, approximately 50% were seen once. PBMCs numbering at least 6.5 million were isolated per sample. This sequence joins TRBV18 and TRBJ2-3, with D unclear. Sequenced sample: blood. This sequence originates from a woman aged 40 to 55 in good health. This CDR3 reads CASSPGRLGTDTQYF. The CDR3 coding sequence is TGTGCCAGCTCACCCGGCAGGCTCGGCACAGATACGCAGTATTTT. Full variable domain (rest looked up from reference TRBV18 and TRBJ2-3): NAGVMQNPRHLVRRRGQEARLRCSPMKGHSHVYWYRQLPEEGLKFMVYLQKENIIDESGMPKERFSAEFPKEGPSILRIQQVVRGDSAAYFCASSPGRLGTDTQYFGPGTRLTVL.